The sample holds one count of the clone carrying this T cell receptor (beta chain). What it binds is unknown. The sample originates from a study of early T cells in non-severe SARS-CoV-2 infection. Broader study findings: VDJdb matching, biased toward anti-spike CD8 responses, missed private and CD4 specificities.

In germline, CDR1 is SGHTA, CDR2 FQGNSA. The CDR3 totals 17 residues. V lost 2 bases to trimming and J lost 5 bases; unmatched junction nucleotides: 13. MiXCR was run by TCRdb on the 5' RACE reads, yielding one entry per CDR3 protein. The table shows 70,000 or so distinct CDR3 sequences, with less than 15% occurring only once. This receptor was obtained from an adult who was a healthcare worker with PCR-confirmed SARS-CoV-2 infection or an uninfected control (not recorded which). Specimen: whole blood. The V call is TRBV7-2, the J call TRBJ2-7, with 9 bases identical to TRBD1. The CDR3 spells CASSLLPLGQGLHEQYF. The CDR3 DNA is TGTGCCAGCAGCTTATTGCCCCTGGGACAGGGTCTTCACGAGCAGTACTTC.